Following are 24 T cell receptor beta chains from one sample sequenced in a study of shared clonotypes between healthy human individuals. Some clones are missing from TCRdb's copy, which holds only in-frame ones; the method was immunoSEQ multiplex PCR. The sample includes approximately 500,000 clones, over 75% seen only once; the top ten take approximately 12%. Sequenced sample: PBMCs. The receptors here all came from a woman aged 40-49 years in good health. Some clones in this sample may be carry-over from other donors' samples.

This chain uses TRBV7-9 with TRBJ2-1; 9 bases match TRBD2. Germline V gives CDR1 SEHNR, CDR2 FQNEAQ (reference sequence). J was trimmed by 5 bases and V by 5 bases; bases with no gene match: 10. The CDR3 runs to 16 residues. The CDR3 here is CASSPHRTSVDNEQFF. CDR3 coding DNA: TGTGCCAGCAGCCCCCATCGGACTAGCGTCGACAATGAGCAGTTCTTC.

The chain is built from TRBV7-3 and TRBJ2-2, with D possibly matching TRBD2 (6 bases). CDR1 is SGHTA, CDR2 FQGTGA, per germline. This CDR3 contains 14 residues. The ends were cut back, 3 bases at V and 6 bases at J, with 11 bases in the middle. The CDR3 DNA sequence: TGTGCCAGCAGCTTTCCGGGAGCATCCGGGGAGCTGTTTTTT. Its protein product is CASSFPGASGELFF.

This chain connects TRBV5-4 to TRBJ2-7; no reliable D call. Trimming shortened V by 2 bases and J by 3 bases, and 12 bases separated the two germline ends. The CDR3 covers 14 residues. CDR1 is SGHNT and CDR2 is YYREEE in the germline V gene (reference sequence). CDR3: CASSFVGMVYEQYF. The CDR3, as DNA: TGTGCCAGCAGCTTTGTCGGTATGGTCTACGAGCAGTACTTC.

CDR3 amino acids: CATESPSSYNEQFF. In DNA form, the CDR3 reads TGTGCCACGGAAAGTCCGAGCTCCTACAATGAGCAGTTCTTC. V is TRBV2 and J is TRBJ2-1; D remains unclear. The V and J ends lost 10 bases and 0 bases respectively, with 13 bases between them. The CDR3 loop spans 14 amino acids. CDR1 and CDR2 from the germline V gene are SNHLY and FYNNEI.

J is TRBJ2-1 and V is TRBV12-5; TRBD2 matches at 14 bases. In germline, CDR1 is LGHNT, CDR2 FRNRAP. The V segment lost 2 bases and the J segment 3 bases; nucleotides outside the gene matches: 15. This CDR3 is built from 21 residues. CDR3 region: CASGLRPGLAGDPPFYNEQFF. CDR3 nucleotide sequence: TGTGCTAGTGGTTTGAGGCCGGGACTAGCGGGAGACCCTCCCTTCTACAATGAGCAGTTCTTC. Filled out from reference TRBV12-5 and TRBJ2-1, the complete variable domain reads DARVTQTPRHKVTEMGQEVTMRCQPILGHNTVFWYRQTMMQGLELLAYFRNRAPLDDSGMPKDRFSAEMPDATLATLKIQPSEPRDSAVYFCASGLRPGLAGDPPFYNEQFFGPGTRLTVL.

This clone occurred a few times. The chain has TRBV27 and TRBJ1-4, with a tentative D call TRBD1 (5 bases). Germline V gene sequence: CDR1 MNHEY, CDR2 SMNVEV (reference sequence). The germline V and J ends were trimmed by 4 bases and 0 bases, with 12 bases remaining between them. CDR3 length: 16 residues. CDR3 region: CASSSPGASTNEKLFF. Written as DNA, the CDR3 is TGTGCCAGCAGTTCTCCCGGGGCTTCAACTAATGAAAAACTGTTTTTT.

CDR3 DNA: TGTGCCAGCAGTCCATCCGCAGGGAACTATGGCTACACCTTC. Its translation: CASSPSAGNYGYTF. The V gene is TRBV27, the J gene TRBJ1-2, with D perhaps TRBD1 (5 bases). The germline V gene encodes CDR1 MNHEY and CDR2 SMNVEV (reference sequence). The CDR3 covers 14 residues. V lost 5 bases, J lost 2 bases, and 12 bases lay in between.

This rearrangement joins TRBV10-2 to TRBJ2-1, with D unclear. Looked up from germline, CDR1 is WSHSY and CDR2 is SAAADI. There are 13 residues in the CDR3. Trimming removed 5 bases at V and 3 bases at J, with 8 bases between. CDR3 in DNA: TGCGCCAGCAGTAGTCGGGTCTACAATGAGCAGTTCTTC. It yields the protein CASSSRVYNEQFF.

The sample holds a few counts of this clone. The V gene is TRBV6-4, the J gene TRBJ1-1; 9 positions agree with TRBD1. CDR1 and CDR2 (germline): MRHNA, SNTAGT. Germline trimming cut 5 bases from V and 5 bases from J; bases unmatched to any gene: 3. The CDR3 spans 13 residues. CDR3 DNA sequence: TGTGCCAGCAGTCTGGACAGGGGAACTGAAGCTTTCTTT. Translating it yields CASSLDRGTEAFF.

The V gene is TRBV28, the J gene TRBJ1-2, with D perhaps TRBD1 (5 bases). Germline V gives CDR1 MDHEN, CDR2 SYDVKM. The CDR3 loop spans 13 amino acids. V lost 6 bases and J lost 4, with 12 bases in between. CDR3 nucleotides: TGTGCCAGCAGAGAGAGGGACGGCTATGGCTACACCTTC. It is translated as CASRERDGYGYTF.

The rearrangement joins TRBV10-3 to TRBJ1-4; TRBD1 matches at 8 bases. The germline V gene has CDR1 ENHRY and CDR2 SYGVKD. With V trimmed by 11 bases and J by 2 bases, 7 bases remained unmatched. This CDR3 comprises 14 residues. CDR3 in DNA: TGTGCCGTCGGGACAGGTGTCACTAATGAAAAACTGTTTTTT. It yields the protein CAVGTGVTNEKLFF.

The sample holds many counts of this clone. The CDR3 reads CATSGTRSSYNEQFF. The CDR3 bases are TGTGCCACCAGCGGGACTAGGAGCTCCTACAATGAGCAGTTCTTC. The J gene is TRBJ2-1, the V gene TRBV15; 8 bases map to TRBD2. V shed 5 bases and J 0 bases; nucleotides not matched to a gene: 3. The CDR3 sequence is 15 residues long. From germline, CDR1 is LNHNV and CDR2 YYDKDF (reference sequence).

Turning to this clone: A read error is likely here: a far larger clone is one base away. The rearrangement uses TRBV5-6 and TRBJ2-5; D perhaps matches TRBD1 (5 bases). Germline CDR1 reads SGHDT; CDR2 reads YYEEEE. This CDR3 is 15 amino acids long. The CDR3 DNA reads TGTGCCAGCAGCCCTGTGGGCAGGGTGCAAGAGGCCCAGTACTTC. Translating it yields CASSPVGRVQEAQYF.

The chain links TRBV19 to TRBJ2-7, with unresolved D. CDR1 is LNHDA and CDR2 is SQIVND in the germline V gene (reference sequence). V lost 2 bases to trimming and J lost 7 bases, with 6 bases between them. The CDR3 spans 11 residues. CDR3 coding DNA: TGTGCCAGTAGTATATGGAATGAGCAGTACTTC. It is translated as CASSIWNEQYF. Using reference TRBV19 and TRBJ2-7 for the parts outside the CDR3, the full variable domain is DGGITQSPKYLFRKEGQNVTLSCEQNLNHDAMYWYRQDPGQGLRLIYYSQIVNDFQKGDIAEGYSVSREKKESFPLTVTSAQKNPTAFYLCASSIWNEQYFGPGTRLTVT.

This clone has at least ten counts. The V call is TRBV28, the J call TRBJ1-2; 8 bases line up with TRBD1. The germline V gene encodes CDR1 MDHEN and CDR2 SYDVKM. The CDR3 extends over 15 amino acids. The V and J ends lost 4 bases and 4 bases, in that order; junction bases with no gene match: 8. CDR3 bases: TGTGCCAGCAGTTCTCGGACAGGGTCGGGCTATGGCTACACCTTC. Translating it yields CASSSRTGSGYGYTF.

The rearrangement joins TRBV7-2 to TRBJ2-1, with 13 bases fitting TRBD2. CDR3 size: 15 residues. V gave up 5 bases and J gave up 5 bases; unmatched junction bases: 3. The germline V gene encodes CDR1 SGHTA and CDR2 FQGNSA. As DNA, the CDR3 is TGTGCCAGCAGCCCAGGACTAGCGGGAGACAATGAGCAGTTCTTC. This gives the protein CASSPGLAGDNEQFF.

There are a few counts of this clone. This sequence joins TRBV7-2 and TRBJ2-5, with TRBD1 matching 8 bases. This CDR3 has 15 residues. The junction had 6 bases not matched to a gene; V was cut back by 5 bases and J by 1 base. Germline CDR1 is SGHTA and CDR2 is FQGNSA. The CDR3 DNA is TGTGCCAGCAGCCAAGGACAGGGTGCCCAAGAGACCCAGTACTTC. This sequence encodes CASSQGQGAQETQYF.

The rearrangement links TRBV30 to TRBJ2-1; 14 nucleotides agree with TRBD2. The CDR3 has 15 amino acids. The ends lost 4 bases at V and 10 bases at J; junction bases unmatched: 9. Germline V CDR1 and CDR2: GTSNPN, SVGIG (reference sequence). CDR3 sequence: CAWTPGLAGVREQFF. Here the CDR3 DNA reads TGTGCCTGGACCCCGGGACTAGCGGGAGTAAGGGAGCAGTTCTTC.

The chain combines TRBV23-1 with TRBJ2-2; TRBD1 matches at 8 bases. TRBV23-1 is recorded as an ORF, its role being uncertain. The CDR3 spans 16 residues. The V segment lost 7 bases and the J segment 5 bases; nucleotides outside the gene matches: 12. Here the CDR3 reads CASTPQGAAGTGELFF. The CDR3 bases are TGCGCCAGCACCCCTCAGGGGGCTGCTGGGACCGGGGAGCTGTTTTTT.

The genes are TRBV4-2 and TRBJ2-7, with 8 positions matching TRBD1. Looked up from germline, CDR1 is LGHNA and CDR2 is YNFKEQ. The CDR3 spans 15 residues. Germline trimming cut 4 bases from V and 4 bases from J; bases unmatched to any gene: 9. The CDR3 sequence is CASSREPTGGYEQYF. The DNA of the CDR3 is TGTGCCAGCAGCCGGGAACCTACAGGGGGGTACGAGCAGTACTTC.

As for this clone: At the DNA level, this CDR3 is encoded by other sequences in the same sample as well. The CDR3 coding sequence is TGTGCCAGCAGCTTAGCGGGGGGGAATCAGCCCCAGCATTTT. It is translated as CASSLAGGNQPQHF. This chain uses TRBV7-9 with TRBJ1-5; D is perhaps TRBD1 (5 bases). The germline V gene encodes CDR1 SEHNR and CDR2 FQNEAQ (reference sequence). Trimming stripped 0 bases from V and 4 bases from J, with 7 bases between. The CDR3 totals 14 residues. The whole variable domain, remainder taken from reference TRBV7-9 and TRBJ1-5, is DTGVSQNPRHKITKRGQNVTFRCDPISEHNRLYWYRQTLGQGPEFLTYFQNEAQLEKSRLLSDRFSAERPKGSFSTLEIQRTEQGDSAMYLCASSLAGGNQPQHFGDGTRLSIL.

The CDR3 nucleotides read TGTGCCAGCAGTTTTTCAACAGGGGACATCCAAGAGACCCAGTACTTC. Amino acid sequence: CASSFSTGDIQETQYF. The chain uses TRBV28 and TRBJ2-5, with 7 bases lining up with TRBD1. The CDR3 covers 16 residues. The J segment lost 1 base and the V segment lost 3 bases, leaving 8 bases of the junction unmatched. Germline V lookup: CDR1 MDHEN, CDR2 SYDVKM.

Comment on this clone: One junction end disagrees with the germline gene, perhaps due to a read error. V gene TRBV27 combines with J gene TRBJ2-7; 10 positions match TRBD2. The germline V gene encodes CDR1 MNHEY and CDR2 SMNVEV (reference sequence). This CDR3 contains 14 residues. CDR3 protein: CASRKAQTGTSEVF. CDR3 sequence (DNA): TGTGCCAGCAGAAAAGCCCAGACAGGGACTAGCGAGGTCTTC.

This clone was picked up many times. This chain connects TRBV18 to TRBJ1-2, with TRBD1 as a possible D gene (5 bases). This CDR3 has 14 residues. Germline lookup yields CDR1 KGHSH and CDR2 LQKENI. V gave up 0 bases and J gave up 6 bases, with 11 bases separating them. CDR3 sequence reads: CASSPPQGRNGYTF. CDR3 nucleotide sequence: TGTGCCAGCTCACCACCGCAGGGCAGGAATGGCTACACCTTC.